The clone carrying this TCR beta chain has just a few counts. Its antigen is undetermined. The CDR3 covers 14 residues. The germline gives CDR1 MDHEN, CDR2 SYDVKM. Trimming removed 3 bases from V and 8 bases from J; junction bases left unmatched: 5. The sample comes from a study of shared clonotypes between healthy human individuals. General study results and limits: Several donors shared around 5.2% of their naive CD4 clonotypes.

A CD45RA+ naive subset and a CD45RA-negative memory subset were split from CD4+ cells. Measured with immunoSEQ multiplex PCR; TCRdb has only the in-frame clones, and not every one. The top ten hold approximately 2% of the sample, which has fewer than 850,000 clones, about two thirds seen once. The TCR comes from a woman aged 25 to 39 in good health. The sample taken for sequencing was memory CD4+ T cells sorted from blood. Subset noted: CD45RA-negative fraction. The chain combines TRBV28 with TRBJ1-5, with 9 bases lining up with TRBD1. The CDR3 coding sequence is TGTGCCAGCAGTTTGGGGGGACAGGGAAAGCCCCAGCATTTT. Amino acids: CASSLGGQGKPQHF.